Shown below are 28 T cell receptor beta chains from a single sample sequenced in a study of T cell responses to AZD1222 COVID-19 vaccine. Assay: immunoSEQ multiplex PCR; the TCRdb copy retains only in-frame clones and omits some. The sample has around 150,000 clones, about 92% seen once. The material sequenced was peripheral blood, taken 28 days after the second AZD1222 dose. The receptors derive from an adult who received the AZD1222 COVID-19 vaccine.

This clone is labeled medium-sized. J is TRBJ1-1 and V is TRBV7-3; tentatively, D is TRBD1 (6 bases). The CDR3 is 15 amino acids. The V end lost 1 base, the J end lost 1 base, and 10 bases lay between the germline ends. Germline assignment: CDR1 SGHTA and CDR2 FQGTGA. This CDR3 reads CASSLMDSQNTEAFF. CDR3 sequence (DNA): TGTGCCAGCAGCTTAATGGACAGCCAGAACACTGAAGCTTTCTTT.

The rearrangement links TRBV28 to TRBJ1-2; D is unclear. This CDR3 is 13 amino acids long. Deletions cut 6 bases from V and 4 bases from J, with 12 bases between. Germline-derived CDR1 and CDR2 are MDHEN and SYDVKM. For the CDR3, the DNA is TGTGCCAGCAGACCCCAATATAGCTATGGCTACACCTTC. It encodes CASRPQYSYGYTF.

The chain carries TRBV7-2 and TRBJ2-1, with 7 nucleotides matching TRBD2. Looked up from germline, CDR1 is SGHTA and CDR2 is FQGNSA. This CDR3 has 16 residues. With V trimmed by 1 base and J by 7 bases, 10 bases remained unmatched. The CDR3: CASSLGLTSSRNEQFF. DNA for the CDR3: TGTGCCAGCAGCTTAGGCTTGACTAGCAGTAGGAATGAGCAGTTCTTC.

The CDR3 DNA reads as TGCAGTGCTAGAGGGCGCACTGAAGCTTTCTTT. Encoded protein: CSARGRTEAFF. The chain employs TRBV20-1 and TRBJ1-1; no reliable D call. This CDR3 contains 11 residues. The germline V gene encodes CDR1 DFQATT and CDR2 SNEGSKA (reference sequence). V lost 1 base to trimming and J lost 4 bases, with 4 bases between them.

This clone occurred once. The V gene is TRBV5-4, the J gene TRBJ2-5; maybe TRBD2 (7 bases). V was trimmed by 7 bases and J by 1 base, leaving 17 bases between them. There are 15 residues in the CDR3. Per germline, CDR1 SGHNT and CDR2 YYREEE (reference sequence). The CDR3 coding sequence is TGTGCCAGCCCCTGGGGGGGGGCGCGCCAAGAGACCCAGTACTTC. Protein product: CASPWGGARQETQYF.

V and J are TRBV12-3 or TRBV12-4 and TRBJ1-1, with D possibly matching TRBD1 (6 bases). The CDR3 spans 12 residues. CDR3 DNA: TGTGCAGCGGGGGGGGCGTACACTGAAGCTTTCTTT. Its translation: CAAGGAYTEAFF.

The rearrangement links TRBV29-1 to TRBJ2-5; 10 bases line up with TRBD2. With V trimmed by 3 bases and J by 4 bases, 2 bases remained unmatched. CDR3 length: 13 residues. The V gene's germline CDR1 is SQVTM and CDR2 ANQGSEA. For the CDR3, the DNA is TGCAGCGTTGAGCCTAGCGGGAGAGAGACCCAGTACTTC. It encodes CSVEPSGRETQYF.

This chain uses TRBV28 with TRBJ2-1; D remains unclear. The germline V and J ends were trimmed by 5 bases and 9 bases, with 14 bases remaining between them. The germline CDR1 and CDR2 sequences are MDHEN and SYDVKM. This CDR3 spans 13 amino acids. Here the CDR3 DNA reads TGTGCCAGCAGTCCTGGACCCACCCCTGAGCAGTTCTTC. The encoded protein is CASSPGPTPEQFF. The full variable domain, in which reference TRBV28 and TRBJ2-1 provide the parts outside the CDR3, is DVKVTQSSRYLVKRTGEKVFLECVQDMDHENMFWYRQDPGLGLRLIYFSYDVKMKEKGDIPEGYSVSREKKERFSLILESASTNQTSMYLCASSPGPTPEQFFGPGTRLTVL.

The V call is TRBV10-1, the J call TRBJ1-1; 12 bases align to TRBD1. The CDR3 spans 16 residues. V trimming: 8 bases; J trimming: 6 bases; junction bases outside the gene matches: 13. Germline V gene lookup returns CDR1 WNHNN and CDR2 SYGVQD (reference sequence). Here the CDR3 reads CASPGGTGGAEAEAFF. For the CDR3, the DNA is TGCGCCAGCCCGGGGGGGACAGGGGGCGCCGAGGCTGAAGCTTTCTTT.

The genes are TRBV6-2 or TRBV6-3 and TRBJ2-1, with 7 bases identical to TRBD2. Looked up from germline, CDR1 is MNHEY and CDR2 is SVGEGT. After removal of 4 bases from V and 0 bases from J, the junction contained 3 bases not matched to a gene. The length of the CDR3 is 15 residues. CDR3 sequence reads: CASSWAGASYNEQFF. In DNA, the CDR3 is TGTGCCAGCAGTTGGGCGGGAGCCTCCTACAATGAGCAGTTCTTC.

The V gene is TRBV9, the J gene TRBJ1-2; TRBD1 matches 7 bases. With V trimmed by 3 bases and J by 5 bases, 7 bases remained unmatched. This CDR3 has 14 amino acids. Per the germline V gene, CDR1 is SGDLS and CDR2 is YYNGEE. The CDR3: CASSAPGQSYGYTF. The CDR3 DNA follows: TGTGCCAGCAGCGCACCGGGACAGTCATATGGCTACACCTTC.

The V call is TRBV27, the J call TRBJ2-2, with 10 bases that match TRBD1. From germline, CDR1 is MNHEY and CDR2 SMNVEV (reference sequence). The CDR3 contains 17 residues. V dropped 4 bases and J dropped 6; count of bases not matched to a gene: 11. The CDR3 DNA reads TGTGCCAGCAGTTCCTCCGGGACAGGGGTAATTGCCGGGGAGCTGTTTTTT. It encodes CASSSSGTGVIAGELFF.

The rearrangement uses TRBV10-3 and TRBJ2-7; maybe TRBD1 (6 bases). V lost 5 bases and J 0 bases, leaving 11 bases between the germline ends. The CDR3 runs 14 residues. Per germline, CDR1 ENHRY and CDR2 SYGVKD. The DNA for the CDR3 is TGTGCCATCAGTCACGGGACATACTCCTACGAGCAGTACTTC. Translating it yields CAISHGTYSYEQYF.

The CDR3 loop reads CATSDSDRGRVGSYNEQFF. CDR3 coding DNA: TGTGCCACCAGTGATTCGGACAGGGGGCGCGTTGGCTCCTACAATGAGCAGTTCTTC. The chain is built from TRBV24-1 and TRBJ2-1, with 11 bases fitting TRBD1. V dropped 2 bases and J dropped 0; count of bases not matched to a gene: 8. Germline V gene lookup returns CDR1 KGHDR and CDR2 SFDVKD. This CDR3 has 19 residues.

The chain employs TRBV28 and TRBJ2-7, with D unresolved. The CDR3 runs 15 residues. Per germline, CDR1 MDHEN and CDR2 SYDVKM. Trimming left V 5 bases short and J 5 bases short, with 19 bases between. The CDR3 sequence: CASSPDRPMGNEQYF. CDR3 DNA: TGTGCCAGCAGTCCAGACCGCCCCATGGGAAACGAGCAGTACTTC. The complete variable domain, with remaining parts taken from reference TRBV28 and TRBJ2-7, reads DVKVTQSSRYLVKRTGEKVFLECVQDMDHENMFWYRQDPGLGLRLIYFSYDVKMKEKGDIPEGYSVSREKKERFSLILESASTNQTSMYLCASSPDRPMGNEQYFGPGTRLTVT.

The gene calls are TRBV15 and TRBJ1-5; D unclear. Per the germline V gene, CDR1 is LNHNV and CDR2 is YYDKDF (reference sequence). The CDR3 runs to 18 residues. V dropped 4 bases and J dropped 2 bases, with 21 bases sitting between them. The CDR3 here is CATSTRTFYGLGNQPQHF. In DNA form, the CDR3 reads TGTGCCACCAGCACCCGAACTTTCTACGGCTTAGGCAATCAGCCCCAGCATTTT. The full variable domain, in which reference TRBV15 and TRBJ1-5 provide the parts outside the CDR3, is DAMVIQNPRYQVTQFGKPVTLSCSQTLNHNVMYWYQQKSSQAPKLLFHYYDKDFNNEADTPDNFQSRRPNTSFCFLDIRSPGLGDTAMYLCATSTRTFYGLGNQPQHFGDGTRLSIL.

This chain connects TRBV19 to TRBJ2-1; 10 nucleotides agree with TRBD2. This CDR3 contains 16 residues. Germline V gene lookup returns CDR1 LNHDA and CDR2 SQIVND (reference sequence). J gave up 7 bases and V 3 bases, and 9 bases lay outside the gene matches. The CDR3 loop reads CASSITASGRNNEQFF. CDR3 bases: TGTGCCAGTAGTATTACGGCTAGCGGGAGAAATAATGAGCAGTTCTTC.

V is TRBV5-1 and J is TRBJ1-2, with D unresolved. Per the germline V gene, CDR1 is SGHRS and CDR2 is YFSETQ. CDR3 length: 13 residues. Trimming cost V 4 bases and J 4 bases, with 11 bases left between them. The CDR3 nucleotides read TGCGCCAGCAGCGGGTCCAGACCCTATGGCTACACCTTC. The encoded protein is CASSGSRPYGYTF.

The V and J genes are TRBV30 and TRBJ1-1; 7 bases align to TRBD1. V was clipped by 4 bases and J by 2 bases; unmatched bases: 10. This CDR3 is built from 15 residues. Germline lookup yields CDR1 GTSNPN and CDR2 SVGIG (reference sequence). The chain's CDR3 is CAWKPRTGANTEAFF. In DNA, the CDR3 is TGTGCCTGGAAACCCCGGACAGGAGCTAACACTGAAGCTTTCTTT.

The CDR3 protein is CASSAFRTDTQYF. The CDR3 nucleotides are TGTGCCAGCAGTGCCTTTAGGACGGATACGCAGTATTTT. The chain is built from TRBV6-4 and TRBJ2-3; D remains unclear. With 4 bases removed from V and 6 bases from J, the gap between germline ends came to 11 bases. Germline V gene data show CDR1 as MRHNA and CDR2 as SNTAGT. This CDR3 is built from 13 residues.

The rearrangement links TRBV5-1 to TRBJ2-7; 7 bases agree with TRBD1. CDR3 length: 15 residues. In germline, CDR1 is SGHRS, CDR2 YFSETQ. Trimming cost V 0 bases and J 2 bases; bases outside gene matches: 5. The CDR3 DNA is TGCGCCAGCAGCTTGGAACCCGGGACAGCCTACGAGCAGTACTTC. It is translated as CASSLEPGTAYEQYF. Variable domain in full (rest from reference TRBV5-1 and TRBJ2-7): KAGVTQTPRYLIKTRGQQVTLSCSPISGHRSVSWYQQTPGQGLQFLFEYFSETQRNKGNFPGRFSGRQFSNSRSEMNVSTLELGDSALYLCASSLEPGTAYEQYFGPGTRLTVT.

The rearrangement uses TRBV19 and TRBJ1-4; 7 nucleotides agree with TRBD1. The CDR3 has 14 amino acids. Germline trimming cut 8 bases from V and 4 bases from J; bases unmatched to any gene: 7. Germline V gene data show CDR1 as LNHDA and CDR2 as SQIVND (reference sequence). The CDR3 DNA sequence: TGTGCCAGTGCCCGGGACAGCTATAATGAAAAACTGTTTTTT. This sequence encodes CASARDSYNEKLFF.

This CDR3 is CASSLDTHTYEQYF. The CDR3 nucleotides are TGTGCCAGCAGCTTGGACACTCACACCTACGAGCAGTACTTC. The chain uses TRBV5-4 and TRBJ2-7; D remains ambiguous. Trimming shortened V by 0 bases and J by 2 bases, and 9 bases separated the two germline ends. The germline V gene encodes CDR1 SGHNT and CDR2 YYREEE (reference sequence). This CDR3 is 14 amino acids long.

J is TRBJ1-1 and V is TRBV28; the D gene is possibly TRBD1 (5 bases). In germline, CDR1 is MDHEN, CDR2 SYDVKM. This CDR3 is built from 13 residues. The V end lost 3 bases, the J end lost 4 bases, and 9 bases lay between the germline ends. This CDR3 reads CASSLGGVTEAFF. The CDR3 DNA sequence: TGTGCCAGCAGTTTGGGGGGGGTCACTGAAGCTTTCTTT.

J is TRBJ1-2 and V is TRBV4-3, with 7 bases matching TRBD1. CDR3 length equals 15 residues. Unmatched junction bases numbered 8, after V lost 0 bases and J lost 7 bases. In germline, CDR1 is LGHNA, CDR2 YSLEER. The CDR3 loop reads CASSQDTGDRGGYTF. In DNA form, the CDR3 reads TGCGCCAGCAGCCAAGACACAGGGGATCGCGGTGGCTACACCTTC.

The rearrangement joins TRBV5-4 to TRBJ1-1; D unresolved. This CDR3 contains 16 residues. CDR1 SGHNT and CDR2 YYREEE come from the germline V gene (reference sequence). V lost 0 bases and J lost 1, with 13 bases in between. The CDR3: CASSLARERQNTEAFF. CDR3 coding DNA: TGTGCCAGCAGCTTGGCCCGGGAGCGACAGAACACTGAAGCTTTCTTT.

The chain couples TRBV28 to TRBJ1-1; 8 bases align to TRBD1. The CDR3 is 14 amino acids. CDR1 and CDR2 (germline): MDHEN, SYDVKM. V dropped 6 bases and J dropped 3; count of bases not matched to a gene: 6. The CDR3 DNA sequence: TGTGCCAGCAGCCCCGGGACAGGTCACACTGAAGCTTTCTTT. It codes for CASSPGTGHTEAFF.

The chain carries TRBV2 and TRBJ1-1; the D gene is possibly TRBD1 (6 bases). V dropped 4 bases and J dropped 4 bases, with 13 bases sitting between them. The CDR3 spans 14 residues. Germline V gene sequence: CDR1 SNHLY, CDR2 FYNNEI. Here the CDR3 reads CASSGTAITTEAFF. CDR3 coding DNA: TGTGCCAGCAGTGGGACAGCGATTACCACTGAAGCTTTCTTT.